A selection of T cell receptor beta chains follows, all from one sample in a study of identical twins. TCRdb fed the 5' RACE reads into MiXCR, producing one record per CDR3 protein. The sample shows some 760,000 distinct CDR3 sequences, around a sixth of them seen only once. These data were also filed under a second study, of T cells expressing NK-cell markers.

Sequenced input: PBMCs. The receptors here all came from a woman between 18 and 30 years old in good health. Both conserved end residues are part of each CDR3. Each record gives: D gene, J gene, V gene, CDR3 protein. A D gene is named only where the DNA matches it firmly.

D gene: .; J gene: TRBJ2-1; V gene: TRBV12-3/TRBV12-4; CDR3 protein: CASSQQASRNEQFF
D gene: .; J gene: TRBJ2-1; V gene: TRBV12-3/TRBV12-4; CDR3 protein: CASSPDRSGQFF
D gene: .; J gene: TRBJ2-1; V gene: TRBV5-6; CDR3 protein: CASSPEGTSEQFF
D gene: .; J gene: TRBJ2-5; V gene: TRBV20-1; CDR3 protein: CSASGAHRETQYF
D gene: TRBD2; J gene: TRBJ2-1; V gene: TRBV27; CDR3 protein: CASSIPGTSGSLYNEQFF
D gene: .; J gene: TRBJ2-5; V gene: TRBV6-5; CDR3 protein: CASSYRDHQETQYF
D gene: .; J gene: TRBJ1-6; V gene: TRBV5-5; CDR3 protein: CASSLLVGGNSPLHF
D gene: TRBD2; J gene: TRBJ2-3; V gene: TRBV2; CDR3 protein: CASKLLAVDTQYF
D gene: .; J gene: TRBJ2-7; V gene: TRBV6-2/TRBV6-3; CDR3 protein: CASSYRGGRPNEQYF
D gene: .; J gene: TRBJ1-2; V gene: TRBV20-1; CDR3 protein: CSARDRSRVDGYTF
D gene: TRBD2; J gene: TRBJ2-1; V gene: TRBV5-1; CDR3 protein: CASSLELAPSGSKDEQFF
D gene: .; J gene: TRBJ1-2; V gene: TRBV12-3/TRBV12-4; CDR3 protein: CASSASGRVGFNYGYTF
D gene: TRBD1; J gene: TRBJ2-5; V gene: TRBV7-2; CDR3 protein: CASSRRQGTQETQYF
D gene: TRBD2; J gene: TRBJ2-1; V gene: TRBV11-2; CDR3 protein: CASSPGMASGPLSYNEQFF
D gene: .; J gene: TRBJ2-7; V gene: TRBV12-3/TRBV12-4; CDR3 protein: CASSPTLIGTPSSYEQYF
D gene: TRBD2; J gene: TRBJ2-7; V gene: TRBV5-5; CDR3 protein: CASRPTSAFYEQYF
D gene: TRBD1; J gene: TRBJ1-6; V gene: TRBV6-1; CDR3 protein: CASSQTRDRNSPLHF
D gene: .; J gene: TRBJ2-7; V gene: TRBV9; CDR3 protein: CASSVTLTPYEQYF
D gene: TRBD2; J gene: TRBJ2-5; V gene: TRBV20-1; CDR3 protein: CSAPGTKQETQYF
D gene: TRBD1; J gene: TRBJ2-7; V gene: TRBV5-1; CDR3 protein: CASSPGTATKREQYF
D gene: TRBD1; J gene: TRBJ2-7; V gene: TRBV9; CDR3 protein: CASSAAGTGKEEQYF
D gene: .; J gene: TRBJ2-3; V gene: TRBV20-1; CDR3 protein: CSASPGADTQYF
D gene: TRBD2; J gene: TRBJ2-2; V gene: TRBV7-9; CDR3 protein: CASSSTSGRSPGELFF
D gene: TRBD1; J gene: TRBJ2-3; V gene: TRBV5-5; CDR3 protein: CASSFRDSPNSF
D gene: TRBD1; J gene: TRBJ2-1; V gene: TRBV7-9; CDR3 protein: CASSPGRDRGYEQFF
D gene: .; J gene: TRBJ2-7; V gene: TRBV2; CDR3 protein: CASSVGATYEQYF
D gene: TRBD2; J gene: TRBJ2-5; V gene: TRBV11-3; CDR3 protein: CASSRGLAGVFQETQYF